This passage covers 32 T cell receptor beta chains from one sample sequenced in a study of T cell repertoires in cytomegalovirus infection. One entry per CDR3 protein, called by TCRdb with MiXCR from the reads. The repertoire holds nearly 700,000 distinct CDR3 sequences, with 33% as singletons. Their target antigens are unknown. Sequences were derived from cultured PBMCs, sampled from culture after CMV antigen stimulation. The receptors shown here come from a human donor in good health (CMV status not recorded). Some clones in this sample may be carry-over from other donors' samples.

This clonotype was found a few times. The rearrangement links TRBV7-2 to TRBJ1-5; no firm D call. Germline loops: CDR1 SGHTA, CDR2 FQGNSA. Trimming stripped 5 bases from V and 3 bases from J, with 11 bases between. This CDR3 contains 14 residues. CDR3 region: CASSPRPYNQPQHF. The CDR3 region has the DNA TGTGCCAGCAGCCCCCGGCCCTACAATCAGCCCCAGCATTTT.

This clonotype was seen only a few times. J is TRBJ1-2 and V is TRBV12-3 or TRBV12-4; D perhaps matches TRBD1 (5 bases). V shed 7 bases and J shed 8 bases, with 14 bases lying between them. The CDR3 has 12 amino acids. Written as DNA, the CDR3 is TGTGCCAGCATCAGGGAAGCGGGCGGCTACACCTTC. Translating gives CASIREAGGYTF.

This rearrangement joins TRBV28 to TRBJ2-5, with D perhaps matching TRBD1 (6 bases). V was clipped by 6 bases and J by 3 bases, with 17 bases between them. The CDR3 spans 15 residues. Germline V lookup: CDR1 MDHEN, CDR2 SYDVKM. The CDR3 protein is CASSPTPGQKETQYF. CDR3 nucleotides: TGTGCCAGCAGCCCGACCCCTGGACAGAAAGAGACCCAGTACTTC.

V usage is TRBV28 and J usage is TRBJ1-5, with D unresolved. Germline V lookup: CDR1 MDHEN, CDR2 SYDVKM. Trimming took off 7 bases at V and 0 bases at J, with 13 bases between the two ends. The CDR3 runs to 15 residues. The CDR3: CASNVGGNSNQPQHF. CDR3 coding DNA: TGTGCCAGCAACGTTGGCGGAAATAGCAATCAGCCCCAGCATTTT. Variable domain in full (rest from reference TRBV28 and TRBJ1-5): DVKVTQSSRYLVKRTGEKVFLECVQDMDHENMFWYRQDPGLGLRLIYFSYDVKMKEKGDIPEGYSVSREKKERFSLILESASTNQTSMYLCASNVGGNSNQPQHFGDGTRLSIL.

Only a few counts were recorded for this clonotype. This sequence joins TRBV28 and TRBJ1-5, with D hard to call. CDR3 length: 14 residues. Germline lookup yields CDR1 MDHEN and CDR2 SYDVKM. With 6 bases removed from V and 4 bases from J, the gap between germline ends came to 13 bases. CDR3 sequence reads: CASSWTPWNQPQHF. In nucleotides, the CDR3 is TGTGCCAGCAGCTGGACCCCCTGGAATCAGCCCCAGCATTTT.

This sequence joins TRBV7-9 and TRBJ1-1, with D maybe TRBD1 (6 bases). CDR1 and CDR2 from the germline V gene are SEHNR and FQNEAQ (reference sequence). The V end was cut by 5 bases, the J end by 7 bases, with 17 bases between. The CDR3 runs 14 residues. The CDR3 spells CASSRIGGQSEAFF. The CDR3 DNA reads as TGTGCCAGCAGCCGTATTGGGGGACAAAGTGAAGCTTTCTTT. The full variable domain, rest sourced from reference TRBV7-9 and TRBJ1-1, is DTGVSQNPRHKITKRGQNVTFRCDPISEHNRLYWYRQTLGQGPEFLTYFQNEAQLEKSRLLSDRFSAERPKGSFSTLEIQRTEQGDSAMYLCASSRIGGQSEAFFGQGTRLTVV.

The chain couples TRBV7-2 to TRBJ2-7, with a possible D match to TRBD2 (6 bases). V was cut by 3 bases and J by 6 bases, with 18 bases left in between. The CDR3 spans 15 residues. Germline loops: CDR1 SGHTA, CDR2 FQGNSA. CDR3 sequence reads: CASSLGGYYLPEQYF. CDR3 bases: TGTGCCAGCAGCTTGGGGGGTTACTACCTACCCGAGCAGTACTTC. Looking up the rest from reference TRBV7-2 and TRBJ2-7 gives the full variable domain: GAGVSQSPSNKVTEKGKDVELRCDPISGHTALYWYRQSLGQGLEFLIYFQGNSAPDKSGLPSDRFSAERTGGSVSTLTIQRTQQEDSAVYLCASSLGGYYLPEQYFGPGTRLTVT.

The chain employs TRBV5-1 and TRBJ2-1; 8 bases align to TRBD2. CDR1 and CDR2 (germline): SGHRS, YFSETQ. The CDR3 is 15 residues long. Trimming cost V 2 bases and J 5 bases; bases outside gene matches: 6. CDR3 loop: CASSLLAGRNNEQFF. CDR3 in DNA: TGCGCCAGCAGCTTATTAGCGGGGAGGAACAATGAGCAGTTCTTC. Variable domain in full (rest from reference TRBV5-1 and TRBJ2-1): KAGVTQTPRYLIKTRGQQVTLSCSPISGHRSVSWYQQTPGQGLQFLFEYFSETQRNKGNFPGRFSGRQFSNSRSEMNVSTLELGDSALYLCASSLLAGRNNEQFFGPGTRLTVL.

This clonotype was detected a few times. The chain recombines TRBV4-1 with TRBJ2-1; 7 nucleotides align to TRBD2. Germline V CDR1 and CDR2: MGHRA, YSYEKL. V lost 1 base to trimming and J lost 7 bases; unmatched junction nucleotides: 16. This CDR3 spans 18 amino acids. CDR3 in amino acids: CASSQAWRSYLRGNEQFF. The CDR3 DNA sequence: TGCGCCAGCAGCCAAGCATGGCGGTCCTACCTGCGGGGGAATGAGCAGTTCTTC.

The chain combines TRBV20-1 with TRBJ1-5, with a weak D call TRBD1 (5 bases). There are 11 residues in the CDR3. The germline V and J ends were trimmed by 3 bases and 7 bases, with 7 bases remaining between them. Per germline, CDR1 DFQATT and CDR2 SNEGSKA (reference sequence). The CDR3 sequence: CSARGPQPQHF. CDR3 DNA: TGCAGTGCTAGGGGGCCCCAGCCCCAGCATTTT.

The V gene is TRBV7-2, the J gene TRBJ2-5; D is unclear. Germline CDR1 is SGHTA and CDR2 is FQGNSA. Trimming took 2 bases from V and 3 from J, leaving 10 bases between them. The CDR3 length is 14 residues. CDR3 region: CASSLISPEETQYF. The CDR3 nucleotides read TGTGCCAGCAGCTTAATCAGTCCGGAAGAGACCCAGTACTTC.

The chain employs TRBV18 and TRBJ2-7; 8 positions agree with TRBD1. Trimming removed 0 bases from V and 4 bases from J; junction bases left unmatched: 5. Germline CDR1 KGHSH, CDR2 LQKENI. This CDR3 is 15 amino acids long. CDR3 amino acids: CASSPPWTGRYEQYF. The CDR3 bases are TGTGCCAGCTCACCACCCTGGACAGGGCGGTACGAGCAGTACTTC.

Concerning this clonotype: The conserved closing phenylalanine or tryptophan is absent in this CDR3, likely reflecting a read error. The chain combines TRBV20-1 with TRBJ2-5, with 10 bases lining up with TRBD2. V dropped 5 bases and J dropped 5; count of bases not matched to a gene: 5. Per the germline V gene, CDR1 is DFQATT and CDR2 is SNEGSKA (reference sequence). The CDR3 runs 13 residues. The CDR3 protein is CSAQGTSDETQYL. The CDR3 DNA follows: TGCAGTGCTCAAGGGACTAGCGATGAGACCCAGTACCTC.

The CDR3 DNA is TGTGCCAGCAGTTTAGCGATAGGAGGGTACGAGCAGTACTTC. The encoded protein is CASSLAIGGYEQYF. The chain joins TRBV12-3 or TRBV12-4 to TRBJ2-7; a possible D gene is TRBD2 (6 bases). Between the trimmed V and J ends, which lost 0 bases and 4 bases, there was a span of 10 bases. CDR3 length: 14 amino acids.

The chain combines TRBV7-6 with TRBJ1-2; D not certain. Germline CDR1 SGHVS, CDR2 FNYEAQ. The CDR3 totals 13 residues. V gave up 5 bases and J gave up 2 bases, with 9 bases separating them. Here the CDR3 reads CASSNTENYGYTF. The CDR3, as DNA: TGTGCCAGCAGCAACACAGAGAACTATGGCTACACCTTC.

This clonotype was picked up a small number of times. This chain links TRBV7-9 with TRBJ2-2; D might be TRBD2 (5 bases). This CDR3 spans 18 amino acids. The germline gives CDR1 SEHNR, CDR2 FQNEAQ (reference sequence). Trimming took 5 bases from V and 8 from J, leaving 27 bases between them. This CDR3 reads CASSPLVGAVTSTGELFF. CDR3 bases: TGTGCCAGCAGCCCGCTGGTAGGAGCGGTTACCTCGACGGGGGAGCTGTTTTTT. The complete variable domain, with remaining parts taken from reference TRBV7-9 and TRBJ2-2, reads DTGVSQNPRHKITKRGQNVTFRCDPISEHNRLYWYRQTLGQGPEFLTYFQNEAQLEKSRLLSDRFSAERPKGSFSTLEIQRTEQGDSAMYLCASSPLVGAVTSTGELFFGEGSRLTVL.

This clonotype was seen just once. The CDR3 region has the DNA TGTGCCAGCACCACGGGACAGGAGACTTTCACTGAAGCTTTCTTT. It encodes CASTTGQETFTEAFF. The gene calls are TRBV6-2 or TRBV6-3 and TRBJ1-1, with 8 positions matching TRBD1. This CDR3 contains 15 residues. CDR1 and CDR2 from the germline V gene are MNHEY and SVGEGT. V shed 7 bases and J 4 bases; nucleotides not matched to a gene: 11.

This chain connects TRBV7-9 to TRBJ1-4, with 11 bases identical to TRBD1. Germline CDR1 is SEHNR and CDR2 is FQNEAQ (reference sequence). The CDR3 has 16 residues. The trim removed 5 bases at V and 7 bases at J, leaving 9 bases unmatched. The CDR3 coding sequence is TGTGCCAGCAGCCCTGGGACAGGGGGGAAGTTTGAAAAACTGTTTTTT. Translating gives CASSPGTGGKFEKLFF.

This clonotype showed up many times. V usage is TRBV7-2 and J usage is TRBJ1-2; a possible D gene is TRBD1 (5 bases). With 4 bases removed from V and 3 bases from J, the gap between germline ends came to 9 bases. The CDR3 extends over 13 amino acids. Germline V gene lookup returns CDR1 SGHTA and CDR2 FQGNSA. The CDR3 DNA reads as TGTGCCAGCAGCTCTGGGGCCGACTATGGCTACACCTTC. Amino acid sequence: CASSSGADYGYTF.

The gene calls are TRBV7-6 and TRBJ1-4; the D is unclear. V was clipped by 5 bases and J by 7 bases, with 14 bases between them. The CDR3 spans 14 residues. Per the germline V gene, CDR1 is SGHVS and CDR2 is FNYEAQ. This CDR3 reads CASSPILGSEKLFF. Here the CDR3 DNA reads TGTGCCAGCAGCCCGATCCTTGGAAGTGAAAAACTGTTTTTT.

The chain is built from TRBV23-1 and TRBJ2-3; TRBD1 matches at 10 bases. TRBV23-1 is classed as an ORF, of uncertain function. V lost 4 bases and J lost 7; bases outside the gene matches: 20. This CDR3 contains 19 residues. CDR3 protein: CASSLQTGGSLMGRNTQYF. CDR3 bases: TGCGCCAGCAGTCTTCAGACAGGGGGCTCCCTTATGGGGAGAAATACGCAGTATTTT.

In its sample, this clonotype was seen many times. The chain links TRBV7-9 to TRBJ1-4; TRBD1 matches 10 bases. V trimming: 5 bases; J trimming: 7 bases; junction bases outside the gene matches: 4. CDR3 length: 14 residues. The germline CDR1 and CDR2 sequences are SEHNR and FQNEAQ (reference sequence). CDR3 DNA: TGTGCCAGCAGCCGACAGGGGGCGAGTGAAAAACTGTTTTTT. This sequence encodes CASSRQGASEKLFF.

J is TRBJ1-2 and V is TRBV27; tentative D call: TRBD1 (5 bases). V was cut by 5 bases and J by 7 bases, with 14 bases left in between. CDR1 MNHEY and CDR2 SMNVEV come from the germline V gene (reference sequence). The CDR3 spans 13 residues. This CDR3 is CASSPIGGGGYTF. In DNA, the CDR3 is TGTGCCAGCAGTCCCATCGGGGGTGGTGGCTACACCTTC.

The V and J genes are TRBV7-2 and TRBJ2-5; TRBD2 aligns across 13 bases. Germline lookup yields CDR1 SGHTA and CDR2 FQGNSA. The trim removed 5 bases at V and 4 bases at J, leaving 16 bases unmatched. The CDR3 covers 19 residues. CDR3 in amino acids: CASSRPGLAGSTPPETQYF. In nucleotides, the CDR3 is TGTGCCAGCAGCCGCCCGGGACTAGCGGGATCAACCCCTCCAGAGACCCAGTACTTC.

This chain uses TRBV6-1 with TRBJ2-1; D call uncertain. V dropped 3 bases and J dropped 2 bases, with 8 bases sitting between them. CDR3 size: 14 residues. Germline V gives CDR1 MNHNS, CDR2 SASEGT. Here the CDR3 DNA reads TGTGCCAGCAGTGAGAGACACACCTACAATGAGCAGTTCTTC. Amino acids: CASSERHTYNEQFF.

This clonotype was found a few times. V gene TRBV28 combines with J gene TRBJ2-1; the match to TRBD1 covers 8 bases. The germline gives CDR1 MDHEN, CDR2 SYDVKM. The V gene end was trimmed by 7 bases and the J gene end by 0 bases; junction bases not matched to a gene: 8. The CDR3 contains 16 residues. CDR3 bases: TGTGCCAGCATTCAGGGGGCGAGTGGCTCCTACAATGAGCAGTTCTTC. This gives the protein CASIQGASGSYNEQFF. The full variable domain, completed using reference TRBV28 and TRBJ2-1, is DVKVTQSSRYLVKRTGEKVFLECVQDMDHENMFWYRQDPGLGLRLIYFSYDVKMKEKGDIPEGYSVSREKKERFSLILESASTNQTSMYLCASIQGASGSYNEQFFGPGTRLTVL.

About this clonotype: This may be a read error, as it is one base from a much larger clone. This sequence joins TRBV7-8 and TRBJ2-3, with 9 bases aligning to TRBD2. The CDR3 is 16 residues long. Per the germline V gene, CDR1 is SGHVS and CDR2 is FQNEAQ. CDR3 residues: CASSKSSGVSTDTLYF. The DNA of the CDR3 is TGTGCCAGCAGCAAATCTAGCGGGGTTAGCACAGATACGCTGTATTTT. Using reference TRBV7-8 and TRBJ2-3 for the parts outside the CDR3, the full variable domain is GAGVSQSPRYKVAKRGQDVALRCDPISGHVSLFWYQQALGQGPEFLTYFQNEAQLDKSGLPSDRFFAERPEGSVSTLKIQRTQQEDSAVYLCASSKSSGVSTDTLYFGPGTRLTVL.

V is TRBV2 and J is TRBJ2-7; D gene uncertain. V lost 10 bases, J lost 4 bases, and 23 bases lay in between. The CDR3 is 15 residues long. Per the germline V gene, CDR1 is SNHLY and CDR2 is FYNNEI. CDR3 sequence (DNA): TGTGCCAACGGCTACCGAAAGGGTTTAGGGTACGAGCAGTACTTC. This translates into CANGYRKGLGYEQYF. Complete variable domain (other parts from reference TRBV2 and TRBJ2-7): EPEVTQTPSHQVTQMGQEVILRCVPISNHLYFYWYRQILGQKVEFLVSFYNNEISEKSEIFDDQFSVERPDGSNFTLKIRSTKLEDSAMYFCANGYRKGLGYEQYFGPGTRLTVT.

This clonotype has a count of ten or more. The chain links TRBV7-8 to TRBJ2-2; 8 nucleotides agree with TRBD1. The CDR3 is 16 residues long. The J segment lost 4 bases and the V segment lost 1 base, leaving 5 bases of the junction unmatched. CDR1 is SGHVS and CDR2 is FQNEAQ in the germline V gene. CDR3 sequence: CASSLDAGGGTGELFF. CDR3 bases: TGTGCCAGCAGCTTAGATGCAGGGGGCGGCACCGGGGAGCTGTTTTTT.

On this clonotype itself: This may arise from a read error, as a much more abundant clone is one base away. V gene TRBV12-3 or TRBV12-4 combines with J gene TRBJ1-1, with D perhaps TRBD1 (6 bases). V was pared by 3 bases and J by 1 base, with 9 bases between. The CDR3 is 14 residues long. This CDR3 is CASSFQGSNTEAFF. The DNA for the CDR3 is TGTGCCAGCAGTTTCCAGGGGTCGAACACTGAAGCTTTCTTT.

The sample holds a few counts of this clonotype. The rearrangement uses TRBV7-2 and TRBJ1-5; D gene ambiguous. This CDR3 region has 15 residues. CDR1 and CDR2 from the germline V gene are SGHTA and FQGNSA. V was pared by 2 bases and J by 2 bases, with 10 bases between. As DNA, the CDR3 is TGTGCCAGCAGCTTAAGTCTCGCCGGCAATCAGCCCCAGCATTTT. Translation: CASSLSLAGNQPQHF.

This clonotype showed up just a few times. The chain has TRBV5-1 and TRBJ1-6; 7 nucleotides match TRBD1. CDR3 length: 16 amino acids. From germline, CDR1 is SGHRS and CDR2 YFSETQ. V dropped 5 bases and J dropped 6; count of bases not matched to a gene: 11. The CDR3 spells CASRGTPGGGNSPLHF. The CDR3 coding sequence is TGCGCCAGCAGAGGCACGCCAGGGGGTGGTAATTCACCCCTCCACTTT. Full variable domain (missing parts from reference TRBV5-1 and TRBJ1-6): KAGVTQTPRYLIKTRGQQVTLSCSPISGHRSVSWYQQTPGQGLQFLFEYFSETQRNKGNFPGRFSGRQFSNSRSEMNVSTLELGDSALYLCASRGTPGGGNSPLHFGNGTRLTVT.